This T cell receptor beta chain originates from a study of CD8 T cells in Susac syndrome (dated by TCRdb to about 2019). Context from the whole study: Of the Susac syndrome patients who were sequenced, roughly 6 had clinically active disease and roughly 8 were in clinical remission. Susac syndrome patients were therapy-naive, on corticosteroids (some also receiving IVIg), or on IVIg alone at blood withdrawal. Repertoire sequencing was used to test whether CD8+ T cell activation and differentiation in Susac syndrome was antigen driven. The clonality of the CD8+ T cell repertoire was compared across approximately eleven healthy donors, roughly 14 Susac syndrome patients and roughly 15 multiple sclerosis patients.

Broader findings and caveats from the paper: Roughly 15 Susac-specific public clones were identified in the total CD8+ repertoire, and roughly five Susac-specific public clones were identified in the CD8+ TEMRA repertoire. The number of individuals in the TCR sequencing and HLA analysis was recognized as being relatively small. Clonal expansion was seen in Susac syndrome CD8+ repertoires, peaking in CD8+ TEMRA cells and being greater in clinically active patients than in remitting ones.

As to this clonotype: The antigen this receptor binds is unknown. Within one base of it there is no much larger clone, and no base qualities were kept.

RNA was extracted with the RNeasy kit and roughly 0.5 to 1 ug was reverse transcribed using random hexamers. The immunoSEQ multiplex PCR assay, which covers 54 Vbeta and 13 Jbeta segments, was used to amplify TCR beta CDR3 regions. Bias from PCR amplification was corrected by using a synthetic template baseline for primer optimization and for computational correction. On the study's bioinformatics: Reads were assigned to V, D and J genes according to IMGT and analyzed in immunoSEQ Analyzer, with only productive sequences retained. Clonality was calculated as one minus the Shannon entropy normalized by log2 of the number of productive unique sequences. For each patient and control, public and private clones were evaluated among the 100 most prevalent clones. A clone was defined as Susac-specific if it was absent from the healthy and MS cohorts, from approximately 980 published viral clones and from other ImmuneACCESS disease sequences. TCRdb reprocessed the public reads (quality trimming at Q25 with fastp, clone calling with MiXCR) and kept in-frame beta chains. When rows share a CDR3 protein, they turn into one entry using the most common DNA and genes. The V and J calls were determined by TCRdb, not by the authors. This sample gives some 200,000 distinct CDR3 sequences in total; approximately 95% of them show up just once. The ten biggest clones cover 0.16% of the sample.

Peripheral blood CD8+ and CD4+ T cells from healthy donors, Susac syndrome patients and multiple sclerosis patients were profiled by high-throughput TCR beta sequencing. The Susac syndrome patients fulfilled recently defined diagnostic criteria for definite or probable disease. Bulk CD8+ and CD4+ T cells were purified by magnetic negative isolation, while CD8+ TEMRA cells were enriched using FACS. Blood was collected in EDTA tubes and processed within 24 hours, with PBMCs isolated through density gradient centrifugation. PBMCs intended for TCR sequencing were frozen in liquid nitrogen and were later thawed in a 37 degrees C water bath. Purity of sorted or isolated CD4+, CD8+ and CD8+ TEMRA cells was at least 90%. This sequence originates from a human donor with Susac syndrome. Material for sequencing was CD8+ T cells from PBMCs.

The nucleotides read TGCGCCAGCAGTCAGGGGGACGAACTAGCGGGAAGTATCTACAATGAGCAGTTCTTC. Translated, this gives CASSQGDELAGSIYNEQFF. The V gene is TRBV23-1 and the J gene is TRBJ2-1, with 10 bases matching TRBD2. TRBV23-1 is known as an ORF, though its function is uncertain. There are 19 amino acids in the CDR3, from cysteine to phenylalanine inclusive. CDR3 DNA only is kept here, 57 bases in frame from base 1. Trimming leaves V shorter by 3 bases and J shorter by 3 bases, with the junction holding 14 bases beyond the gene matches.